This T cell receptor (beta chain) was captured in a study of cytomegalovirus exposure and HLA in healthy donors. Across the whole study: A data release that came early held roughly 80 million unique TCRs from HLA-typed donors.

Study findings and constraints: Most subjects' HLA-A and HLA-B alleles were reportedly predicted from TCR beta sequences. One variant, a missense change in DCLRE1C, was linked in a later analysis to TCR beta V- and J-gene trimming.

Trimming removed 2 bases from V and 0 bases from J, with 14 bases in between. Germline loops: CDR1 LNHDA, CDR2 SQIVND (reference sequence). The CDR3 extends over 17 amino acids. Primers included in the PCR were 60 Vbeta and 13 Jbeta primers. As originally analysed: The authors later counted about 80 million unique TCR beta chains, 9 million to 14 million of them shared. Libraries were prepared by immunoSEQ multiplex PCR; TCRdb keeps only in-frame clonotypes and omits some of them. Clonal size and the V and J genes are those of that table, whereas D and trimming came from the DNA. The profile shows 150,000 to 200,000 clones, 75% to 85% of them singletons. This clone came up once. Antigen specificity is unknown.

The sample consisted of PBMCs. This clonotype was sampled from a male donor in good health and CMV-seropositive. The chain links TRBV19 to TRBJ1-5; the D gene is possibly TRBD1 (5 bases). CDR3 residues: CASSILGQLYSNQPQHF. Here the CDR3 DNA reads TGTGCCAGTAGTATATTGGGGCAGCTATATAGCAATCAGCCCCAGCATTTT.